This T cell receptor (beta chain) was documented in a study of blood T cell repertoires in COVID-19. Study-level background: Whether acute or convalescent, the COVID-19 samples came from the United States, Italy and Spain.

This CDR3 is 13 amino acids long. Between the trimmed V and J ends, which lost 1 base and 0 bases, there was a span of 4 bases. In the authors' workflow: From reference gene primer amplification, estimates of nucleated cell counts were derived. Only in-frame clones appear in the TCRdb table, and some are missing; sequencing was by immunoSEQ multiplex PCR. The V and J calls and the clone size are those of that table, but D and trimming were determined from the DNA. The data show approximately 88,000 clones, about nine tenths seen once. This clonotype originated in a woman aged 45 to 65 in a cohort sampled during active COVID-19. Sequences were obtained from peripheral blood. The chain couples TRBV12-3 or TRBV12-4 to TRBJ2-7; D is unresolved. CDR3 loop: CASSLGHSYEQYF. In nucleotides, the CDR3 is TGTGCCAGCAGTTTAGGACACTCCTACGAGCAGTACTTC.